Detailed here is one T cell receptor beta chain. V trimming: 5 bases; J trimming: 4 bases; junction bases outside the gene matches: 4. This CDR3 has 14 residues. The V gene's germline CDR1 is MDHEN and CDR2 SYDVKM. Using immunoSEQ multiplex PCR, the repertoire was profiled, and TCRdb retains in-frame clones only, with some absent. The sample includes about 2 million clones, over 85% of them seen just once. The data stem from a study of shared clonotypes between healthy human individuals. The sequence derives from a man aged 18 to 35 in good health. Input material: naive CD4+ T cells sorted from blood. Indicated subset: CD45RA+ positively selected. The chain carries TRBV28 and TRBJ2-5; 10 bases are shared with TRBD2. The CDR3 loop is CASSLTSGVETQYF. The CDR3 DNA follows: TGTGCCAGCAGTCTTACTAGCGGGGTAGAGACCCAGTACTTC. Based on the CDR3 plus reference TRBV28 and TRBJ2-5, the full variable domain is DVKVTQSSRYLVKRTGEKVFLECVQDMDHENMFWYRQDPGLGLRLIYFSYDVKMKEKGDIPEGYSVSREKKERFSLILESASTNQTSMYLCASSLTSGVETQYFGPGTRLLVL.